What follows are 24 T cell receptor beta chains derived from one specimen sequenced in a study of beta chain features in type 1 diabetes. The entirety of the isolated RNA underwent reverse transcription, so expressed TCRB transcripts were sequenced. Profiled with immunoSEQ multiplex PCR; TCRdb holds only in-frame clones, not every one. The data hold hundreds of thousands of clones, with 10% to 15% observed a single time. The specimen was naive CD4+ T cells from blood. Source of these receptors: a man aged 18-30 years in good health.

There are a few counts of this clone. The chain couples TRBV7-9 to TRBJ2-1; 8 bases match TRBD2. The CDR3 runs to 15 residues. V shed 5 bases, J shed 4 bases, and the junction held 7 bases outside the gene matches. Germline CDR1 and CDR2: SEHNR and FQNEAQ (reference sequence). The CDR3 loop is CASSPGGGRYNEQFF. CDR3 DNA sequence: TGTGCCAGCAGCCCTGGGGGCGGGAGGTACAATGAGCAGTTCTTC.

This chain links TRBV9 with TRBJ1-2; D is unclear. The CDR3 spans 15 residues. Germline values: CDR1 SGDLS, CDR2 YYNGEE. The V end lost 0 bases, the J end lost 0 bases, and 9 bases lay between the germline ends. For the CDR3, the DNA is TGTGCCAGCAGCGTAGAACAGAGCACTAACTATGGCTACACCTTC. Amino acid sequence: CASSVEQSTNYGYTF.

This chain joins TRBV7-2 and TRBJ2-7; 9 bases line up with TRBD2. The junction had 11 bases not matched to a gene; V was cut back by 4 bases and J by 7 bases. The CDR3 runs 15 residues. Germline CDR1 and CDR2: SGHTA and FQGNSA. The CDR3 spells CASSSLAGSMGEQYF. CDR3 DNA: TGTGCCAGCAGCTCCCTAGCGGGGTCAATGGGGGAGCAGTACTTC.

The chain recombines TRBV19 with TRBJ2-7, with 7 bases identical to TRBD2. The length of the CDR3 is 14 residues. Trimming cost V 10 bases and J 0 bases; bases outside gene matches: 9. Germline CDR1 and CDR2: LNHDA and SQIVND (reference sequence). CDR3 nucleotide sequence: TGTGCCACCAGGGTCGGGGGGAGCTCCTACGAGCAGTACTTC. Protein: CATRVGGSSYEQYF.

The chain has TRBV28 and TRBJ2-7, with D perhaps matching TRBD1 (6 bases). V shed 6 bases and J shed 6 bases, with 21 bases lying between them. This CDR3 contains 15 residues. Germline V CDR1 and CDR2: MDHEN, SYDVKM. The CDR3 DNA follows: TGTGCCAGCAGGCCCTTTTGGACAGCATCACCCGAGCAGTACTTC. Translating gives CASRPFWTASPEQYF. The entire variable domain, with the rest obtained from reference TRBV28 and TRBJ2-7, is as follows: DVKVTQSSRYLVKRTGEKVFLECVQDMDHENMFWYRQDPGLGLRLIYFSYDVKMKEKGDIPEGYSVSREKKERFSLILESASTNQTSMYLCASRPFWTASPEQYFGPGTRLTVT.

This clone has a handful of counts. This chain links TRBV18 with TRBJ2-3; D may be TRBD1 (5 bases). CDR3 size: 16 residues. Trimming removed 3 bases at V and 0 bases at J, with 13 bases between. Germline V CDR1 and CDR2: KGHSH, LQKENI. This CDR3 reads CASSPLRGPSTDTQYF. In DNA form, the CDR3 reads TGTGCCAGCTCACCGCTAAGGGGCCCGAGCACAGATACGCAGTATTTT.

This clone has more than one count but fewer than ten. The chain joins TRBV15 to TRBJ2-5; 9 nucleotides align to TRBD1. The J call is uncertain, as TRBJ2-7 better fits the DNA end. This CDR3 contains 15 residues. Germline assignment: CDR1 LNHNV and CDR2 YYDKDF (reference sequence). Here the CDR3 reads CATRGPSGTGFEQYF. For the CDR3, the DNA is TGTGCCACCAGGGGACCTTCCGGGACAGGGTTCGAGCAGTACTTC.

This clone was observed a handful of times. J is TRBJ2-1 and V is TRBV29-1; no clear D gene. Deletions cut 5 bases from V and 6 bases from J, with 14 bases between. The CDR3 runs 13 residues. Germline V CDR1 and CDR2: SQVTM, ANQGSEA. CDR3 in DNA: TGCAGCGTTTCAATCTTAGCCCTCAATGAGCAGTTCTTC. It encodes CSVSILALNEQFF.

V usage is TRBV2 and J usage is TRBJ1-2; D might be TRBD1 (5 bases). V shed 5 bases and J shed 6 bases, with 16 bases lying between them. The CDR3 is 14 residues long. The germline V gene has CDR1 SNHLY and CDR2 FYNNEI. CDR3 sequence reads: CASSLEGSGDGYTF. Here the CDR3 DNA reads TGTGCCAGCAGTCTGGAAGGGTCGGGGGATGGCTACACCTTC. Together with reference TRBV2 and TRBJ1-2, the CDR3 gives the full variable domain: EPEVTQTPSHQVTQMGQEVILRCVPISNHLYFYWYRQILGQKVEFLVSFYNNEISEKSEIFDDQFSVERPDGSNFTLKIRSTKLEDSAMYFCASSLEGSGDGYTFGSGTRLTVV.

The chain recombines TRBV18 with TRBJ2-7, with TRBD2 matching 12 bases. V was pared by 2 bases and J by 5 bases, with 4 bases of the junction left unmatched. Germline CDR1 KGHSH, CDR2 LQKENI. The CDR3 is 15 residues long. Here the CDR3 reads CASSPLTSGRNEQYF. CDR3 coding DNA: TGTGCCAGCTCACCATTGACTAGCGGGAGAAACGAGCAGTACTTC.

This clone was picked up a small number of times. V usage is TRBV18 and J usage is TRBJ2-2; a weak D match, TRBD2 (5 bases). The germline V gene encodes CDR1 KGHSH and CDR2 LQKENI. The V end lost 5 bases, the J end lost 3 bases, and 16 bases lay between the germline ends. This CDR3 has 16 amino acids. For the CDR3, the DNA is TGTGCCAGCTCATACGGCCTCATGGGAGACACCGGGGAGCTGTTTTTT. Its translation is CASSYGLMGDTGELFF.

This clone has just a few counts. The chain recombines TRBV14 with TRBJ2-1; D is unclear. The germline V gene has CDR1 SGHDN and CDR2 FVKESK. The V gene lost 1 base and the J gene lost 10 bases, with 20 bases spanning the gap. The CDR3 length is 16 residues. CDR3 amino acids: CASSQGLPNLFGEQFF. The CDR3 coding sequence is TGTGCCAGCAGCCAAGGGTTACCTAACCTTTTCGGGGAGCAGTTCTTC.

This clone showed up just a few times. The CDR3 carries no conserved terminal phenylalanine or tryptophan, so it likely arises from a read error. No DNA is shown, since the ends of the CDR3 on it are uncertain; the CDR3 is the one TCRdb lists. This rearrangement joins TRBV4-1 to TRBJ2-3; TRBD1, the table's D call, lacks a check against the DNA. Germline CDR1 and CDR2: MGHRA and YSYEKL. The CDR3 has 9 amino acids, counting both end residues. The CDR3 is CASSQGQVV.

In its sample, this clone was seen a few times. The chain is built from TRBV7-9 and TRBJ2-1, with 9 bases fitting TRBD1. The CDR3 totals 15 residues. Germline lookup yields CDR1 SEHNR and CDR2 FQNEAQ (reference sequence). J gave up 8 bases and V 5 bases, and 10 bases lay outside the gene matches. The CDR3 loop reads CASSRGQGGFDEQFF. CDR3 coding DNA: TGTGCCAGCAGCCGGGGACAGGGAGGGTTTGATGAGCAGTTCTTC. Full variable domain (outside the CDR3, taken from reference TRBV7-9 and TRBJ2-1): DTGVSQNPRHKITKRGQNVTFRCDPISEHNRLYWYRQTLGQGPEFLTYFQNEAQLEKSRLLSDRFSAERPKGSFSTLEIQRTEQGDSAMYLCASSRGQGGFDEQFFGPGTRLTVL.

To note about this clone: The sample has other DNA sequences that encode this CDR3 too. The chain links TRBV5-1 to TRBJ2-5; D is unresolved. The CDR3 extends over 12 amino acids. The germline V gene has CDR1 SGHRS and CDR2 YFSETQ. V lost 0 bases and J 5 bases, leaving 5 bases between the germline ends. The CDR3 nucleotides read TGCGCCAGCAGCTTGGCCCGGGAGACCCAGTACTTC. Encoded protein: CASSLARETQYF.

There are a few counts of this clone. This chain links TRBV6-1 with TRBJ2-3; 9 nucleotides match TRBD2. V lost 3 bases and J lost 0; bases outside the gene matches: 1. The CDR3 loop spans 15 amino acids. In germline, CDR1 is MNHNS, CDR2 SASEGT. The CDR3 sequence is CASSESGRSTDTQYF. CDR3 DNA sequence: TGTGCCAGCAGTGAGAGCGGGAGGAGCACAGATACGCAGTATTTT.

In its sample, this clone was seen a few times. J is TRBJ2-2 and V is TRBV19; 9 positions agree with TRBD1. The trim removed 6 bases at V and 2 bases at J, leaving 4 bases unmatched. This CDR3 comprises 15 residues. The germline CDR1 and CDR2 sequences are LNHDA and SQIVND (reference sequence). The CDR3 bases are TGTGCCAGTAGGGAGACAGGGGGTAACACCGGGGAGCTGTTTTTT. The encoded protein is CASRETGGNTGELFF. The complete variable domain, with remaining parts taken from reference TRBV19 and TRBJ2-2, reads DGGITQSPKYLFRKEGQNVTLSCEQNLNHDAMYWYRQDPGQGLRLIYYSQIVNDFQKGDIAEGYSVSREKKESFPLTVTSAQKNPTAFYLCASRETGGNTGELFFGEGSRLTVL.

The V and J genes are TRBV13 and TRBJ2-1; TRBD1 matches at 9 bases. Trimming cost V 6 bases and J 5 bases; bases outside gene matches: 8. The CDR3 has 15 amino acids. Germline CDR1 reads PRHDT; CDR2 reads FYEKMQ (reference sequence). CDR3 protein: CASSSDRGFHNEQFF. CDR3 bases: TGTGCCAGCAGTTCGGACAGGGGTTTTCACAATGAGCAGTTCTTC.

This rearrangement joins TRBV18 to TRBJ2-3; 7 nucleotides agree with TRBD1. CDR1 is KGHSH and CDR2 is LQKENI in the germline V gene. This CDR3 spans 14 amino acids. V was clipped by 9 bases and J by 4 bases; unmatched bases: 10. For the CDR3, the DNA is TGTGCCAGTGGAGACAGGGTAAATCCAGATACGCAGTATTTT. It is translated as CASGDRVNPDTQYF.

This chain links TRBV5-4 with TRBJ1-2; 7 nucleotides agree with TRBD1. The CDR3 totals 14 residues. In germline, CDR1 is SGHNT, CDR2 YYREEE (reference sequence). Trimming at V came to 5 bases and at J to 4 bases, leaving 8 bases not matched to a gene. The CDR3: CASSFGQVGYGYTF. CDR3 coding DNA: TGTGCCAGCAGTTTTGGACAGGTTGGCTATGGCTACACCTTC.

This clone was observed a handful of times. The rearrangement joins TRBV2 to TRBJ1-6; D may be TRBD1 (6 bases). The CDR3 is 12 residues long. V was shortened by 8 bases and J by 12 bases, with 14 bases between the two germline ends. Germline V gene data show CDR1 as SNHLY and CDR2 as FYNNEI. This CDR3 reads CASGVQGGPLHF. In nucleotides, the CDR3 is TGTGCCAGCGGGGTGCAAGGGGGACCCCTCCACTTT.

This clone was counted only a few times. J is TRBJ2-7 and V is TRBV7-9, with 8 bases aligning to TRBD1. The length of the CDR3 is 14 residues. The germline gives CDR1 SEHNR, CDR2 FQNEAQ (reference sequence). V was pared by 7 bases and J by 2 bases, with 7 bases of the junction left unmatched. CDR3 DNA: TGTGCCAGCAACCCTCAGGGGGCCGCCTACGAGCAGTACTTC. It is translated as CASNPQGAAYEQYF.

This clone came up a few times. V gene TRBV5-1 combines with J gene TRBJ2-1; 8 nucleotides line up with TRBD2. The CDR3 runs to 15 residues. From germline, CDR1 is SGHRS and CDR2 YFSETQ. Trimming removed 4 bases from V and 6 bases from J; junction bases left unmatched: 9. The CDR3 loop is CASSVLAGSVNEQFF. CDR3 nucleotide sequence: TGCGCCAGCAGCGTCCTAGCGGGCTCTGTCAATGAGCAGTTCTTC.

J is TRBJ1-5 and V is TRBV9, with D perhaps TRBD1 (6 bases). Germline CDR1 and CDR2: SGDLS and YYNGEE. This CDR3 spans 15 amino acids. V lost 0 bases and J 3 bases, leaving 10 bases between the germline ends. The CDR3 is CASSVGPGDNQPQHF. The CDR3, as DNA: TGTGCCAGCAGCGTAGGTCCAGGGGACAATCAGCCCCAGCATTTT.